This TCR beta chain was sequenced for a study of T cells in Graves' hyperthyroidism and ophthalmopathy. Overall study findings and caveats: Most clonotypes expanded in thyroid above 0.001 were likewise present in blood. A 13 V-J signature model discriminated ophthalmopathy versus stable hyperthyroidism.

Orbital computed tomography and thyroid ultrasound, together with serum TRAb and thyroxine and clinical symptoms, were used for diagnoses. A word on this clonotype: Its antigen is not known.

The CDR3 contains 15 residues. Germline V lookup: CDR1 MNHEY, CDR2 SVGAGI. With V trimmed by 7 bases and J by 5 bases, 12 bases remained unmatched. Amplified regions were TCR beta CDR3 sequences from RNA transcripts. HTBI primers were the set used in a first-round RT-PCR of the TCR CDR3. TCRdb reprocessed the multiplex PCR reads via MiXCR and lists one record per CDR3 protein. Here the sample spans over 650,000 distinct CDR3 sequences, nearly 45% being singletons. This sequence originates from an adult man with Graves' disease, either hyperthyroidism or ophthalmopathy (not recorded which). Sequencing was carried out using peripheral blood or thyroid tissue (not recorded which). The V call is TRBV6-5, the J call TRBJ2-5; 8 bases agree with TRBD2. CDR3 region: CASTQWREAGETQYF. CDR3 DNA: TGTGCCAGCACCCAGTGGCGGGAGGCAGGGGAGACCCAGTACTTC.